The T cell receptor (beta chain) described here comes from a study of CXCR3-negative and CXCR3-positive naive CD8 T cells. Overall study findings and caveats: CXCR3-positive naive cells carried more hydrophobic TRB CDR3s than CXCR3-negative naive cells did.

Carrying UMI labels, the TRB cDNA libraries were prepared through 5' RACE. TCRdb reprocessed the 5' RACE reads and stores each CDR3 protein as one record, lacking DNA. This table holds roughly 130,000 distinct CDR3 sequences. The CDR3 is 13 amino acids. CDR1 is SGDLS and CDR2 is YYNGEE in the germline V gene. Using triplicate sorts, 300,000 cells were collected each time from every CD8+ T cell subset. As to this clonotype: The antigen is not known.

The J gene is TRBJ2-2, the V gene TRBV9; lacking DNA, the TRBD1 call made by TCRdb goes unchecked. The TCR originated in a human donor in good health. Some clones in this sample may be carry-over from other donors' samples. Input material: naive CXCR3+ CD8+ T cells from blood. Stated subset: CD45RO-CCR7+CD27+CD95- naive CD8+ T cells expressing CXCR3 (TNR3+). Here the CDR3 reads CASSIQGTGELFF.